This TCR beta chain derives from a study of blood T cells in healthy people across ages. Caucasian individuals from Russia who were healthy and aged roughly 6 to 95 acted as donors. Peripheral blood samples of approximately 10 milliliters were drawn from each donor. PCR was performed a second time for about 7 to 12 cycles using a sample-barcoded 5' primer and a J-beta primer mix. One entry per CDR3 protein results from TCRdb running MiXCR on the 5' RACE reads. The sample holds approximately 730,000 distinct CDR3 sequences, roughly 50% seen once. Study conclusions and caveats: Whereas aged donors had fewer naive CD4+ cells, long-lived donors had more of them and higher diversity. No conclusive comparison of naive versus antigen-experienced cells was possible with unsorted PBMCs.

With 4 bases removed from V and 5 bases from J, the gap between germline ends came to 16 bases. The CDR3 consists of 15 residues. A remark on this clonotype: No antigen is known for it.

What was sequenced was blood. The V call is TRBV12-3 or TRBV12-4, the J call TRBJ2-3; D is possibly TRBD2 (6 bases). The clonotype comes from a man aged 80 or over in good health. In DNA form, the CDR3 reads TGTGCCAGCAGTTGGGGGGACTCAGGTGGAGATACGCAGTATTTT. Translation: CASSWGDSGGDTQYF.